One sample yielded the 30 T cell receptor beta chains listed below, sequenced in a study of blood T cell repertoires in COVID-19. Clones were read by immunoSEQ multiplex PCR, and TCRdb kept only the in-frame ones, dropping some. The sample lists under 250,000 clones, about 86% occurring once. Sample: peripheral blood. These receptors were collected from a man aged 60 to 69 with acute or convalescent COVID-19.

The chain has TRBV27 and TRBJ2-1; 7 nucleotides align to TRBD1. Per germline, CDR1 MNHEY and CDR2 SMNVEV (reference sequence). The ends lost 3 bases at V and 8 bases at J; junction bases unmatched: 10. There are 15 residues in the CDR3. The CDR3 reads CASSFRDSARYEQFF. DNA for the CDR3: TGTGCCAGCAGTTTCCGGGACAGCGCTCGCTATGAGCAGTTCTTC.

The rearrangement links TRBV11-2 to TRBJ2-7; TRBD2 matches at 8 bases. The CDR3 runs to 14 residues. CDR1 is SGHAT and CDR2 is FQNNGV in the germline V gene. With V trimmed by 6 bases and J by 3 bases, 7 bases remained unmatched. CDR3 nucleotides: TGTGCCAGCAGTGGGTTAGCGGGGCACTACGAGCAGTACTTC. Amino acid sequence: CASSGLAGHYEQYF.

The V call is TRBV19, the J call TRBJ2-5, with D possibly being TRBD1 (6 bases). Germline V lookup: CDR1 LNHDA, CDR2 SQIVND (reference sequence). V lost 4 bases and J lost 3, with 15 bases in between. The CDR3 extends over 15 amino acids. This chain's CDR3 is CASSTGQLTKETQYF. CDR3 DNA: TGTGCCAGTAGTACTGGACAGCTTACTAAAGAGACCCAGTACTTC.

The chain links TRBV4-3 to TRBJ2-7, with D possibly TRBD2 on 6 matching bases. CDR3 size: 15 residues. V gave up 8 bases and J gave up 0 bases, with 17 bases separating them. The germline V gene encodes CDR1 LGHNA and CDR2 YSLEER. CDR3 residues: CASRSSTGDSYEQYF. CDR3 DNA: TGCGCCAGCCGTTCCTCCACGGGGGACTCCTACGAGCAGTACTTC.

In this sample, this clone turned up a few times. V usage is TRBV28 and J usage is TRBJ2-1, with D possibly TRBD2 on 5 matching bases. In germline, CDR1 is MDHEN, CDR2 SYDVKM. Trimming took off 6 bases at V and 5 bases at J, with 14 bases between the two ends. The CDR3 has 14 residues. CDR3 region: CASREGGFHNEQFF. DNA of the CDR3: TGTGCCAGCAGGGAAGGAGGTTTCCACAATGAGCAGTTCTTC.

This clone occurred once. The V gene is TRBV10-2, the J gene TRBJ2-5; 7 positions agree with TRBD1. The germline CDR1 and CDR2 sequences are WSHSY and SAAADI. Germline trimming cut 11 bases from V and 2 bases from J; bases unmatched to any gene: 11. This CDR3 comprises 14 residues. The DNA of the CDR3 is TGCGCCGCCAACTACAGGGGTAAACAAGAGACCCAGTACTTC. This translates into CAANYRGKQETQYF.

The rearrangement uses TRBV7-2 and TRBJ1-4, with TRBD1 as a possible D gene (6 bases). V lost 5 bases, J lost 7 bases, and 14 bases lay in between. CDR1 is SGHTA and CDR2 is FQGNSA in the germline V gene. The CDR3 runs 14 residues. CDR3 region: CASSLGGLGEKLFF. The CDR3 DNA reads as TGTGCCAGCAGCCTCGGGGGGCTGGGTGAAAAACTGTTTTTT.

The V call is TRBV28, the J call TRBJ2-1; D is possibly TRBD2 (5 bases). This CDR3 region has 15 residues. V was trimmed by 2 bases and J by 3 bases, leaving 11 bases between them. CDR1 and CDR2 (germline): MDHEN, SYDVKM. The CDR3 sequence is CASSLTVGVYNEQFF. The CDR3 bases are TGTGCCAGCAGTTTAACGGTGGGAGTCTACAATGAGCAGTTCTTC.

The CDR3 DNA is TGTGCCAGCAGCGTAGTTGGGGACGCACGGCGGGGCGAGCAGTACTTC. This gives the protein CASSVVGDARRGEQYF. The rearrangement uses TRBV9 and TRBJ2-7; D might be TRBD2 (6 bases). Trimming removed 0 bases from V and 6 bases from J, with 19 bases in between. This CDR3 has 16 residues. From germline, CDR1 is SGDLS and CDR2 YYNGEE.

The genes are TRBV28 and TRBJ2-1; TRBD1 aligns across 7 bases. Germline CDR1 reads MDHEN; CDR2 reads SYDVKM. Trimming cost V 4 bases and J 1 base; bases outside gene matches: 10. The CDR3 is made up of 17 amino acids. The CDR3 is CASSSPRQGRSYNEQFF. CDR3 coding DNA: TGTGCCAGCAGTTCCCCCAGACAGGGCAGGTCCTACAATGAGCAGTTCTTC.

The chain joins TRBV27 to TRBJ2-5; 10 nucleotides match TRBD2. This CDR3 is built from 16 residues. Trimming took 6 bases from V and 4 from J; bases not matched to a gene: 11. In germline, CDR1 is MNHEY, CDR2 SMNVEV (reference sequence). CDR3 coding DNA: TGTGCCAGCAGCACCACCGGGACTAGCGTCACAGAGACCCAGTACTTC. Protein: CASSTTGTSVTETQYF.

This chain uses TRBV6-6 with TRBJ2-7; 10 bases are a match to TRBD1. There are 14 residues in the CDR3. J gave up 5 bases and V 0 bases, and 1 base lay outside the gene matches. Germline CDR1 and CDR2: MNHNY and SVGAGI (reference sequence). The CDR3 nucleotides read TGTGCCAGCAGTTACTCGGGACAGGGGAACGAGCAGTACTTC. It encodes CASSYSGQGNEQYF.

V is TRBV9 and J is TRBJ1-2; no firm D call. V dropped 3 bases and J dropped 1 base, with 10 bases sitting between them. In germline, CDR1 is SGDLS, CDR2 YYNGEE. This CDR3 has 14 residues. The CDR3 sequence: CASSAGGGNYGYTF. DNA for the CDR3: TGTGCCAGCAGCGCTGGTGGCGGTAACTATGGCTACACCTTC.

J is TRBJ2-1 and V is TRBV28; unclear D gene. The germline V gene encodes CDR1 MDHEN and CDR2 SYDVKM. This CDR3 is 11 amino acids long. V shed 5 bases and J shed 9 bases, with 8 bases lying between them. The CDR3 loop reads CASSLNSEQFF. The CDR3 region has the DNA TGTGCCAGCAGTCTAAACAGTGAGCAGTTCTTC. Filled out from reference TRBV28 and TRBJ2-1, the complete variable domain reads DVKVTQSSRYLVKRTGEKVFLECVQDMDHENMFWYRQDPGLGLRLIYFSYDVKMKEKGDIPEGYSVSREKKERFSLILESASTNQTSMYLCASSLNSEQFFGPGTRLTVL.

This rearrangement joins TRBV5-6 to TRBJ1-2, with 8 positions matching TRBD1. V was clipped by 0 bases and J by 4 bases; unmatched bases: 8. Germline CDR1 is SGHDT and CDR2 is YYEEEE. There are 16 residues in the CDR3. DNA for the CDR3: TGTGCCAGCAGCTTGGGGACAGGGAGGGGACTCTATGGCTACACCTTC. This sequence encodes CASSLGTGRGLYGYTF.

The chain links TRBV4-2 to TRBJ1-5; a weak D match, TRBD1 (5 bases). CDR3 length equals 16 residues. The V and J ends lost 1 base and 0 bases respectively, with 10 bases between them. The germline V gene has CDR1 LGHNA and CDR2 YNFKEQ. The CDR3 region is CASSQGGGNSNQPQHF. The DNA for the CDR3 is TGTGCCAGCAGCCAAGGGGGGGGAAATAGCAATCAGCCCCAGCATTTT.

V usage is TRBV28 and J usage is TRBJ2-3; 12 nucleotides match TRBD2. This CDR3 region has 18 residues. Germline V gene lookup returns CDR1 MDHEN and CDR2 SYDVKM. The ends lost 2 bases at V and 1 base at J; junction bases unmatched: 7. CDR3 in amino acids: CASSLVSRLAGGTDTQYF. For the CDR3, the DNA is TGTGCCAGCAGTTTAGTCTCCCGACTAGCGGGAGGCACAGATACGCAGTATTTT.

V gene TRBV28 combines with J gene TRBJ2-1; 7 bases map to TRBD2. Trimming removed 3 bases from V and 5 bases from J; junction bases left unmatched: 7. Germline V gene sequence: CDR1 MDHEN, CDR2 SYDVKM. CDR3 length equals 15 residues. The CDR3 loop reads CASSFPGRVNNEQFF. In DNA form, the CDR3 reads TGTGCCAGCAGTTTTCCAGGGAGGGTTAACAATGAGCAGTTCTTC.

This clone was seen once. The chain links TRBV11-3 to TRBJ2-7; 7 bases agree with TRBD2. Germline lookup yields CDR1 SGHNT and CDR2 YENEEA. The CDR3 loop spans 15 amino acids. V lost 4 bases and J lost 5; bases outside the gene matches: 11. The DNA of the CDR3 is TGTGCCAGCAGCTCGCGGGAGAACAACCGCAACGAGCAGTACTTC. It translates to CASSSRENNRNEQYF.

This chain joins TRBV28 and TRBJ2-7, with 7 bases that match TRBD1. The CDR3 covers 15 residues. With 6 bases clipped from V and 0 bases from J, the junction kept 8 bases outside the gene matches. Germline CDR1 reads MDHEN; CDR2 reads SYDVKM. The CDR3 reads CASRGSRGFSYEQYF. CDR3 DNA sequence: TGTGCCAGCAGGGGAAGCAGGGGGTTCTCCTACGAGCAGTACTTC.

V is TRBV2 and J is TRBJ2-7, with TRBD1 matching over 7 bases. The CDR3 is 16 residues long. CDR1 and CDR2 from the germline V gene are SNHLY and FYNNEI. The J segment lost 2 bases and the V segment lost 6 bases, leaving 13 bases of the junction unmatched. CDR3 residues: CASRKEPGQLTYEQYF. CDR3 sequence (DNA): TGTGCCAGCAGGAAGGAACCGGGACAGCTGACCTACGAGCAGTACTTC.

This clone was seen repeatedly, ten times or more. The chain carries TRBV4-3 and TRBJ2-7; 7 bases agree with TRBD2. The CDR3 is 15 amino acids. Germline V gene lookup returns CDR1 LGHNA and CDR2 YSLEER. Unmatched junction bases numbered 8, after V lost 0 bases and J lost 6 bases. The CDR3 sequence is CASSQDAGEWGEQYF. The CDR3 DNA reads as TGCGCCAGCAGCCAAGATGCGGGGGAGTGGGGCGAGCAGTACTTC.

The CDR3 is CASIPSGAGPGGYTF. CDR3 sequence (DNA): TGTGCCAGCATCCCGAGCGGGGCAGGGCCGGGAGGCTACACCTTC. The chain employs TRBV6-5 and TRBJ1-2; D is perhaps TRBD1 (5 bases). Germline V gene data show CDR1 as MNHEY and CDR2 as SVGAGI. V was shortened by 7 bases and J by 8 bases, with 23 bases between the two germline ends. The CDR3 loop spans 15 amino acids.

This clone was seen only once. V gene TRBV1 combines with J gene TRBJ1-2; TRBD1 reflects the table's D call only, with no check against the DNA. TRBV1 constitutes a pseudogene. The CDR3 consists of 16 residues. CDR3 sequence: CTSSQDAQGAFYGYTF. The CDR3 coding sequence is TGCACCAGCAGCCAAGATGCACAGGGGGCCTTCTATGGCTACACCTTC.

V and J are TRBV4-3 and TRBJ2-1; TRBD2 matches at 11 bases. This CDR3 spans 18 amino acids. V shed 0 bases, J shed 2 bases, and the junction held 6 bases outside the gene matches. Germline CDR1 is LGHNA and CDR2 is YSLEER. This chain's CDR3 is CASSQDWTSGPTYNEQFF. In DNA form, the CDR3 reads TGCGCCAGCAGCCAAGATTGGACTAGCGGGCCTACCTACAATGAGCAGTTCTTC.

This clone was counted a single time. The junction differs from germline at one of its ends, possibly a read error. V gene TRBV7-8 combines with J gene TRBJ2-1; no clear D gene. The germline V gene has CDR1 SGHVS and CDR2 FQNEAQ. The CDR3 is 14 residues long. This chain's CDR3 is CASSLALPYDEQFF. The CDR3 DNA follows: TGTGCCAGCAGCTTAGCGCTTCCCTACGATGAGCAGTTCTTC.

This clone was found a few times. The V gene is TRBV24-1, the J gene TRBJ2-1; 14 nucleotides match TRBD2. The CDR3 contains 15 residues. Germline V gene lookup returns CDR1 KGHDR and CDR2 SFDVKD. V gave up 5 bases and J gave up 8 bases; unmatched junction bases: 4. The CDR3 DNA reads TGTGCCACCAGTGCCGGACTAGCGGGAGGCTATGAGCAGTTCTTC. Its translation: CATSAGLAGGYEQFF.

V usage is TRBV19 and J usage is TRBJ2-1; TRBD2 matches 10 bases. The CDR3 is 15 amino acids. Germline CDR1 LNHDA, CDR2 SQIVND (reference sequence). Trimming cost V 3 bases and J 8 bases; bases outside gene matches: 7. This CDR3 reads CASSIGSGRADEQFF. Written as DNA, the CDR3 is TGTGCCAGTAGTATCGGGAGCGGGAGGGCTGATGAGCAGTTCTTC.

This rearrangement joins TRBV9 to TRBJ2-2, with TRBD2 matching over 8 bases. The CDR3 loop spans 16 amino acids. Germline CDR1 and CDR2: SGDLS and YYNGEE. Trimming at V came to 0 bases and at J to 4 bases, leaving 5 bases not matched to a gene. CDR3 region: CASSVGTSSPTGELFF. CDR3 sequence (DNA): TGTGCCAGCAGCGTAGGGACTAGCTCTCCCACCGGGGAGCTGTTTTTT.

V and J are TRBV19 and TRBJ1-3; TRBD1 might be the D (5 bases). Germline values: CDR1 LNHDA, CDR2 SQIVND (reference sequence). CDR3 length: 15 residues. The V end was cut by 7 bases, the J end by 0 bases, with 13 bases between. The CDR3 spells CASTMGRSSGNTIYF. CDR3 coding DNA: TGTGCCAGTACTATGGGGCGAAGCTCTGGAAACACCATATATTTT.